This TCR beta chain was sequenced during a study of shared clonotypes between healthy human individuals. Using immunoSEQ multiplex PCR, the repertoire was profiled, and TCRdb retains in-frame clones only, with some absent. The sample holds about 1.1 million clones, around 78% seen once. Germline V CDR1 and CDR2: MDHEN, SYDVKM. The length of the CDR3 is 15 residues. V was pared by 6 bases and J by 3 bases, with 18 bases between. The gene calls are TRBV28 and TRBJ2-7; D unclear. This clonotype originated in a man younger than 35 in good health. Some clones in this sample may be carry-over from other donors' samples. Material for sequencing was memory CD4+ T cells from PBMCs. The subset here: CD45RA-negative fraction. DNA of the CDR3: TGTGCCAGCAGGCTATTCCCGGACCCTCTCTACGAGCAGTACTTC. This sequence encodes CASRLFPDPLYEQYF.